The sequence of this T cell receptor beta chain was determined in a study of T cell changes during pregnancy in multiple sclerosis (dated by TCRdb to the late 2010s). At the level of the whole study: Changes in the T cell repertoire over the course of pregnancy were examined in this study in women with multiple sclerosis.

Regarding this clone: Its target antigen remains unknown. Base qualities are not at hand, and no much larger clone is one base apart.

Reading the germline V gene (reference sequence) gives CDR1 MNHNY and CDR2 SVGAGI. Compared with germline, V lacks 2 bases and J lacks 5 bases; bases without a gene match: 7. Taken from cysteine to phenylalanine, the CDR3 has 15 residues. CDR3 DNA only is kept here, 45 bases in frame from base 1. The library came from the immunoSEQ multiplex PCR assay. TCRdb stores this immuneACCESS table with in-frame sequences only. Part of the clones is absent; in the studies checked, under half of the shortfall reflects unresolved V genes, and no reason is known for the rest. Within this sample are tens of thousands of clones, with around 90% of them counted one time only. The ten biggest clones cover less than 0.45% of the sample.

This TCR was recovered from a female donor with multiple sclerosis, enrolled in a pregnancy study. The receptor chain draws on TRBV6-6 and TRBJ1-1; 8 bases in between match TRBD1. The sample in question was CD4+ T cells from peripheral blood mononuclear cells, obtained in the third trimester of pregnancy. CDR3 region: CASSYPGQGGTEAFF. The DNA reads TGTGCCAGCAGTTACCCCGGACAGGGAGGAACTGAAGCTTTCTTT.